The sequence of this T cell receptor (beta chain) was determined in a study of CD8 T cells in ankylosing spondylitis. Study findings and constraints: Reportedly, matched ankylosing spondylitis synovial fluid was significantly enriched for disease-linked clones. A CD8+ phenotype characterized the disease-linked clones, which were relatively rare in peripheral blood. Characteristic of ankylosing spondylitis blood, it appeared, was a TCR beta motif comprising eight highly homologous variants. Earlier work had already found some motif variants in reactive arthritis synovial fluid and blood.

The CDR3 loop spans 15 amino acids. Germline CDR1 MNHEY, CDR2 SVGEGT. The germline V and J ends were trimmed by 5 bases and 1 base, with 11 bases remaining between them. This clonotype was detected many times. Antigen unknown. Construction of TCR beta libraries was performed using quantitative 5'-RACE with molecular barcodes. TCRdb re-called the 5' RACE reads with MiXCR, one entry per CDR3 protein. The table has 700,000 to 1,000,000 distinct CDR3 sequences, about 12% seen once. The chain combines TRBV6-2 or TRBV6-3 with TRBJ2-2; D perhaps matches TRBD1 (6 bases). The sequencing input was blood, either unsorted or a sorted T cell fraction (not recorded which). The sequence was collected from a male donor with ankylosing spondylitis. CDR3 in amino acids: CASSNPGQNTGELFF. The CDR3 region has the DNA TGTGCCAGCAGTAACCCGGGACAGAACACCGGGGAGCTGTTTTTT.